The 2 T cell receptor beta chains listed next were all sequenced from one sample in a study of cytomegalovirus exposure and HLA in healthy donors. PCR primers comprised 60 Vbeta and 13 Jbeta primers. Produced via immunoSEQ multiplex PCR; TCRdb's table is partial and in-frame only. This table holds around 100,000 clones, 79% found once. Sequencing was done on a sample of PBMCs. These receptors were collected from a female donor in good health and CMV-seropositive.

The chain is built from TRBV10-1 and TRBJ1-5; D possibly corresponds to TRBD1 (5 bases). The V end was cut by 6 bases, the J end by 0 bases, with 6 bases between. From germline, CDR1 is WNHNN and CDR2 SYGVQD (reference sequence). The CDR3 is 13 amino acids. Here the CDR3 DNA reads TGCGCCAGCAGCAGGGATAGCAATCAGCCCCAGCATTTT. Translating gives CASSRDSNQPQHF.

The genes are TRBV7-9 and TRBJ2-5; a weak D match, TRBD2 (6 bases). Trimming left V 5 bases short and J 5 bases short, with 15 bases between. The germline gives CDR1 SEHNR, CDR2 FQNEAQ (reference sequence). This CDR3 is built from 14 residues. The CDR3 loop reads CASSHGLRLETQYF. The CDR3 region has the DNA TGTGCCAGCAGCCACGGACTACGACTGGAGACCCAGTACTTC.